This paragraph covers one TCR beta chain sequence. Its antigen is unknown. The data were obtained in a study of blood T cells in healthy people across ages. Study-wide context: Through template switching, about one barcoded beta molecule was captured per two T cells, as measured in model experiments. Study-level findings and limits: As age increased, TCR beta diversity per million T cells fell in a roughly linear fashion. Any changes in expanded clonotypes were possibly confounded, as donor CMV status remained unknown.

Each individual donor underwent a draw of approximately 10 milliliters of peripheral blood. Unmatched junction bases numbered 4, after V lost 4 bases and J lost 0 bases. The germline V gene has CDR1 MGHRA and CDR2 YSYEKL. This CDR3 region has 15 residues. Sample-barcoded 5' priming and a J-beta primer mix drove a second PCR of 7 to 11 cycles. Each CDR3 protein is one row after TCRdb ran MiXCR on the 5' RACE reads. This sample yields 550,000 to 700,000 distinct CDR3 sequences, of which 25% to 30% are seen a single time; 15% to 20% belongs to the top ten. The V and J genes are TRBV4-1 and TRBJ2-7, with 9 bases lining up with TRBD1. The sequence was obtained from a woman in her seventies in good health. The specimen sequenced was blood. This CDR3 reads CASSRQTGGSYEQYF. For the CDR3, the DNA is TGCGCCAGCAGCCGTCAGACAGGGGGCTCCTACGAGCAGTACTTC.